The 27 T cell receptor beta chains below come from one sample, sequenced in a study of T cells in tuberculosis. Cells were sorted from thawed PBMC rested overnight and stained with GMM-loaded CD1B tetramer, viability dye and anti-CD3. The lipid loaded on the CD1B tetramers was C32 glucose monomycolate from Rhodococcus equi. Measured with immunoSEQ multiplex PCR; TCRdb has only the in-frame clones, and not every one. The sample yields 85,000 to 100,000 clones, roughly 93% seen once. Input material: CD1b-GMM tetramer-negative cells sorted from PBMCs. All receptors derive from an adult woman with latent tuberculosis.

Of note for this clone: This is likely a read error, given that the CDR3 carries no conserved phenylalanine or tryptophan at its end. The rearrangement uses TRBV19 and TRBJ1-1, with 9 bases matching TRBD1. The V segment lost 9 bases and the J segment 5 bases; nucleotides outside the gene matches: 13. This CDR3 spans 15 amino acids. Germline V gives CDR1 LNHDA, CDR2 SQIVND (reference sequence). The CDR3 sequence: CASQATGTGRTEAFC. The DNA of the CDR3 is TGTGCCAGCCAGGCAACCGGGACAGGGCGGACTGAAGCTTTCTGT.

This rearrangement joins TRBV6-5 to TRBJ2-1; D is possibly TRBD2 (7 bases). Germline V gene data show CDR1 as MNHEY and CDR2 as SVGAGI. The CDR3 is 16 amino acids. V was shortened by 0 bases and J by 8 bases, with 17 bases between the two germline ends. The CDR3 reads CASSYSTGGLGDEQFF. CDR3 bases: TGTGCCAGCAGTTACTCGACCGGGGGGCTTGGAGATGAGCAGTTCTTC.

This rearrangement joins TRBV14 to TRBJ1-2, with TRBD1 matching over 8 bases. The ends lost 0 bases at V and 6 bases at J; junction bases unmatched: 3. From germline, CDR1 is SGHDN and CDR2 FVKESK. This CDR3 has 14 amino acids. The CDR3, as DNA: TGTGCCAGCAGCCAAGATCAGGGGGCGGATGGCTACACCTTC. Encoded protein: CASSQDQGADGYTF.

This chain connects TRBV29-1 to TRBJ2-3, with D possibly being TRBD1 (6 bases). Germline V gene lookup returns CDR1 SQVTM and CDR2 ANQGSEA. The CDR3 sequence is 13 residues long. Deletions cut 7 bases from V and 3 bases from J, with 14 bases between. The CDR3 DNA reads TGCAGCGCTGGGGGCTTGAGAACAGATACGCAGTATTTT. It yields the protein CSAGGLRTDTQYF.

The V and J genes are TRBV9 and TRBJ2-5; TRBD2 aligns across 12 bases. V lost 6 bases, J lost 2 bases, and 5 bases stayed unmatched. Germline V gene data show CDR1 as SGDLS and CDR2 as YYNGEE. There are 15 residues in the CDR3. CDR3 DNA: TGTGCCAGCACCGGAGGACTAGCGGGGCAAGAGACCCAGTACTTC. It translates to CASTGGLAGQETQYF.

Remarks on this clone: In the same sample, other DNA sequences code for this CDR3. The V gene is TRBV5-1, the J gene TRBJ2-1; 11 nucleotides match TRBD2. Trimming took 3 bases from V and 4 from J; bases not matched to a gene: 6. The CDR3 has 16 amino acids. Germline loops: CDR1 SGHRS, CDR2 YFSETQ. Here the CDR3 reads CASSSLTSGGYNEQFF. The CDR3 region has the DNA TGCGCCAGCAGCTCGCTAACTAGCGGGGGATACAATGAGCAGTTCTTC.

The rearrangement uses TRBV5-1 and TRBJ1-2, with D hard to call. This CDR3 region has 15 residues. V gave up 0 bases and J gave up 9 bases, with 18 bases separating them. CDR1 is SGHRS and CDR2 is YFSETQ in the germline V gene. The chain's CDR3 is CASSLEGRTPGSYTF. The DNA for the CDR3 is TGCGCCAGCAGCTTGGAGGGCAGGACCCCGGGGAGCTACACCTTC.

The V and J genes are TRBV10-1 and TRBJ2-1, with D possibly TRBD2 on 6 matching bases. V lost 2 bases to trimming and J lost 0 bases, with 8 bases between them. The CDR3 spans 15 residues. Germline CDR1 reads WNHNN; CDR2 reads SYGVQD (reference sequence). CDR3 region: CASSERGSSYNEQFF. CDR3 in DNA: TGCGCCAGCAGTGAGCGGGGGAGCTCCTACAATGAGCAGTTCTTC.

CDR3 amino acids: CAWSSKVGGTRIDQPQHF. The CDR3, as DNA: TGTGCCTGGAGTAGTAAGGTCGGAGGAACAAGAATAGATCAGCCCCAGCATTTT. The chain recombines TRBV30 with TRBJ1-5; no firm D call. The V gene's germline CDR1 is GTSNPN and CDR2 SVGIG (reference sequence). The V gene lost 2 bases and the J gene lost 5 bases, with 25 bases spanning the gap. This CDR3 is built from 18 residues.

The rearrangement joins TRBV28 to TRBJ1-3, with 7 bases identical to TRBD1. V shed 3 bases and J 7 bases; nucleotides not matched to a gene: 3. CDR1 MDHEN and CDR2 SYDVKM come from the germline V gene. This CDR3 spans 13 amino acids. The CDR3 DNA sequence: TGTGCCAGCAGTTTGGCCAGGGGGAACACCATATATTTT. This codes for CASSLARGNTIYF.

This clone appeared a single time. V is TRBV4-1 and J is TRBJ2-7, with a possible D match to TRBD2 (5 bases). There are 15 residues in the CDR3. Deletions cut 4 bases from V and 2 bases from J, with 15 bases between. Per germline, CDR1 MGHRA and CDR2 YSYEKL. The CDR3 reads CASSPNRGPPYEQYF. CDR3 DNA sequence: TGCGCCAGCAGCCCTAACCGGGGTCCACCCTACGAGCAGTACTTC.

This clone was picked up one time. The chain carries TRBV18 and TRBJ1-1; TRBD1 matches 7 bases. V lost 3 bases and J lost 1; bases outside the gene matches: 5. Germline V gene lookup returns CDR1 KGHSH and CDR2 LQKENI. This CDR3 is built from 15 residues. CDR3 protein: CASSPLGQTNTEAFF. The CDR3, as DNA: TGTGCCAGCTCACCCCTGGGACAGACGAACACTGAAGCTTTCTTT.

The rearrangement links TRBV7-2 to TRBJ1-5; TRBD1 agrees at 8 bases. The CDR3 totals 16 residues. V gave up 1 base and J gave up 1 base; unmatched junction bases: 3. In germline, CDR1 is SGHTA, CDR2 FQGNSA. The CDR3 reads CASSLDAGGSNQPQHF. CDR3 DNA: TGTGCCAGCAGCTTAGATGCAGGGGGCAGCAATCAGCCCCAGCATTTT.

The chain carries TRBV12-5 and TRBJ2-5; 7 bases are shared with TRBD1. The V gene end was trimmed by 4 bases and the J gene end by 6 bases; junction bases not matched to a gene: 8. Looked up from germline, CDR1 is LGHNT and CDR2 is FRNRAP. The CDR3 contains 14 residues. The CDR3 loop reads CASGSGGPTKTQYF. In DNA form, the CDR3 reads TGTGCTAGTGGTTCAGGGGGACCCACGAAGACCCAGTACTTC.

The chain is built from TRBV5-4 and TRBJ1-1, with TRBD1 matching 11 bases. This CDR3 is built from 17 residues. The V segment lost 4 bases and the J segment 4 bases; nucleotides outside the gene matches: 12. CDR1 SGHNT and CDR2 YYREEE come from the germline V gene (reference sequence). The CDR3 DNA is TGTGCCAGCAGCCCCGGACAGGGGGCAGGACGGGGCACTGAAGCTTTCTTT. It translates to CASSPGQGAGRGTEAFF.

The chain carries TRBV9 and TRBJ2-1; 14 bases are shared with TRBD2. The germline V gene encodes CDR1 SGDLS and CDR2 YYNGEE. The V and J ends lost 3 bases and 7 bases, in that order; junction bases with no gene match: 6. The CDR3 extends over 16 amino acids. The CDR3 sequence: CASSARLAGGLNEQFF. In nucleotides, the CDR3 is TGTGCCAGCAGCGCGAGACTAGCGGGGGGGCTAAATGAGCAGTTCTTC.

The chain recombines TRBV27 with TRBJ1-6; TRBD1 agrees at 8 bases. Germline lookup yields CDR1 MNHEY and CDR2 SMNVEV (reference sequence). This CDR3 contains 14 residues. The V and J ends lost 6 bases and 7 bases, in that order; junction bases with no gene match: 5. CDR3 amino acids: CASRSGTGNSPLHF. In DNA form, the CDR3 reads TGTGCCAGCAGATCTGGGACAGGAAATTCACCCCTCCACTTT.

The CDR3 sequence is CASSQVGGSGGSSYEQYF. The CDR3 DNA reads TGCGCCAGCAGCCAAGTTGGCGGAAGCGGGGGTTCCTCCTACGAGCAGTACTTC. The chain combines TRBV4-1 with TRBJ2-7; the match to TRBD2 covers 8 bases. CDR3 length equals 18 residues. V trimming: 1 base; J trimming: 0 bases; junction bases outside the gene matches: 11. Germline V lookup: CDR1 MGHRA, CDR2 YSYEKL.

This clone was counted between two and nine times. The DNA of the CDR3 is TGTGCCAGCAGCTTAACAGGGGGCAAAAACATTCAGTACTTC. Protein sequence: CASSLTGGKNIQYF. This sequence joins TRBV7-3 and TRBJ2-4, with a weak D call TRBD1 (6 bases). V was pared by 0 bases and J by 3 bases, with 6 bases between. Germline V gives CDR1 SGHTA, CDR2 FQGTGA. The length of the CDR3 is 14 residues.

The J gene is TRBJ2-1, the V gene TRBV4-3; tentatively, D is TRBD2 (5 bases). CDR3 length: 16 residues. Germline lookup yields CDR1 LGHNA and CDR2 YSLEER. V was pared by 0 bases and J by 4 bases, with 13 bases between. The CDR3 coding sequence is TGCGCCAGCAGCCAAGATGACGGGGAACCTTACAATGAGCAGTTCTTC. Protein product: CASSQDDGEPYNEQFF.

V gene TRBV7-9 combines with J gene TRBJ2-1, with 7 bases fitting TRBD1. Germline CDR1 and CDR2: SEHNR and FQNEAQ (reference sequence). The CDR3 has 18 amino acids. With V trimmed by 2 bases and J by 1 base, 11 bases remained unmatched. The CDR3 loop reads CASSLRGTGRGSYNEQFF. CDR3 bases: TGTGCCAGCAGCTTACGTGGGACCGGCAGGGGGTCCTACAATGAGCAGTTCTTC. The whole variable domain, remainder taken from reference TRBV7-9 and TRBJ2-1, is DTGVSQNPRHKITKRGQNVTFRCDPISEHNRLYWYRQTLGQGPEFLTYFQNEAQLEKSRLLSDRFSAERPKGSFSTLEIQRTEQGDSAMYLCASSLRGTGRGSYNEQFFGPGTRLTVL.

V usage is TRBV2 and J usage is TRBJ2-1; 9 nucleotides line up with TRBD2. The CDR3 is 17 amino acids. Per germline, CDR1 SNHLY and CDR2 FYNNEI. Germline trimming cut 3 bases from V and 2 bases from J; bases unmatched to any gene: 8. CDR3 amino acids: CASSDLVSGGTYNEQFF. The CDR3 DNA follows: TGTGCCAGCAGTGATTTGGTGAGCGGGGGGACCTACAATGAGCAGTTCTTC.

J is TRBJ2-2 and V is TRBV6-6, with 13 bases identical to TRBD2. With 5 bases clipped from V and 7 bases from J, the junction kept 7 bases outside the gene matches. This CDR3 contains 16 residues. Germline V gives CDR1 MNHNY, CDR2 SVGAGI (reference sequence). This CDR3 reads CASSHPGLAGVGELFF. The CDR3 DNA reads as TGTGCCAGCAGTCACCCCGGACTAGCGGGGGTCGGGGAGCTGTTTTTT.

This clone was picked up one time. This rearrangement joins TRBV18 to TRBJ1-1; 8 nucleotides align to TRBD1. After removal of 3 bases from V and 1 base from J, the junction contained 7 bases not matched to a gene. Germline V gene sequence: CDR1 KGHSH, CDR2 LQKENI. CDR3 length equals 16 residues. CDR3 bases: TGTGCCAGCTCACCGACCCCAGGGGGCACGAACACTGAAGCTTTCTTT. It translates to CASSPTPGGTNTEAFF. The variable domain in full, with the rest retrieved from reference TRBV18 and TRBJ1-1, is NAGVMQNPRHLVRRRGQEARLRCSPMKGHSHVYWYRQLPEEGLKFMVYLQKENIIDESGMPKERFSAEFPKEGPSILRIQQVVRGDSAAYFCASSPTPGGTNTEAFFGQGTRLTVV.

The J gene is TRBJ2-1, the V gene TRBV7-2, with D unresolved. The CDR3 sequence is 17 residues long. V lost 7 bases to trimming and J lost 0 bases, with 19 bases between them. Germline V lookup: CDR1 SGHTA, CDR2 FQGNSA. The CDR3 is CASTHYERLHSYNEQFF. CDR3 in DNA: TGTGCCAGCACCCATTACGAGAGGCTTCACTCCTACAATGAGCAGTTCTTC.

The chain couples TRBV6-1 to TRBJ2-2; the D gene is possibly TRBD1 (7 bases). V lost 1 base, J lost 1 base, and 13 bases lay in between. The CDR3 is made up of 17 amino acids. Looked up from germline, CDR1 is MNHNS and CDR2 is SASEGT. DNA of the CDR3: TGTGCCAGCAGTGAAGGGAGGGGGACAGTGAACACCGGGGAGCTGTTTTTT. As protein: CASSEGRGTVNTGELFF.

V is TRBV2 and J is TRBJ1-5; 8 positions agree with TRBD1. CDR3 length: 15 residues. Germline CDR1 SNHLY, CDR2 FYNNEI. The J segment lost 7 bases and the V segment lost 5 bases, leaving 10 bases of the junction unmatched. Here the CDR3 DNA reads TGTGCCAGCAGTCCCCCGGGACAGGTTGGACAGCCCCAGCATTTT. Amino acids: CASSPPGQVGQPQHF.